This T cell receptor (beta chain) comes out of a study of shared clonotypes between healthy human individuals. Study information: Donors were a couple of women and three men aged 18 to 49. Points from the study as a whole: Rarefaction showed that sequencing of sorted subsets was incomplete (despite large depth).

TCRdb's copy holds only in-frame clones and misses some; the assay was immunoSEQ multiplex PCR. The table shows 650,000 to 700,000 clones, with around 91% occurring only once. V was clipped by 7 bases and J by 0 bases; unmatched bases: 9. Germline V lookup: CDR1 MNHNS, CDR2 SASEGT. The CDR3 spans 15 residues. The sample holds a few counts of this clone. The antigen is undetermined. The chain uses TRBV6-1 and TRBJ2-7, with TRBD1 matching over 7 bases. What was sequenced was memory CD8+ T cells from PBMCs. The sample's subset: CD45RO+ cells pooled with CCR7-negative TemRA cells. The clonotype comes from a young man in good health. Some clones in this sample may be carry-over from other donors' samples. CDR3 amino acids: CASIEGASISYEQYF. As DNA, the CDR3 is TGTGCCAGCATTGAGGGGGCCTCTATCTCCTACGAGCAGTACTTC.